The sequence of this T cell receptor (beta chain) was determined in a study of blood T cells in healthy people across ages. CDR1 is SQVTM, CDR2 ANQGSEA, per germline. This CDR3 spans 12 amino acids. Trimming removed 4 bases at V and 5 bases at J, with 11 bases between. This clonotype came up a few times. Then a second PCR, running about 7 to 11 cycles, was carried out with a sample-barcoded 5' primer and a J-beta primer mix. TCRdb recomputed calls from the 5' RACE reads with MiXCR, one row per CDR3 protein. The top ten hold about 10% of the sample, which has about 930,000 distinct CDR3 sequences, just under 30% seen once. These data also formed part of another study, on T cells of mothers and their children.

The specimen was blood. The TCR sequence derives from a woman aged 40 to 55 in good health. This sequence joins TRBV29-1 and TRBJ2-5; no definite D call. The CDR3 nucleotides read TGCAGCGTTGGGGTTGGGGTTGAGACCCAGTACTTC. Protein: CSVGVGVETQYF.